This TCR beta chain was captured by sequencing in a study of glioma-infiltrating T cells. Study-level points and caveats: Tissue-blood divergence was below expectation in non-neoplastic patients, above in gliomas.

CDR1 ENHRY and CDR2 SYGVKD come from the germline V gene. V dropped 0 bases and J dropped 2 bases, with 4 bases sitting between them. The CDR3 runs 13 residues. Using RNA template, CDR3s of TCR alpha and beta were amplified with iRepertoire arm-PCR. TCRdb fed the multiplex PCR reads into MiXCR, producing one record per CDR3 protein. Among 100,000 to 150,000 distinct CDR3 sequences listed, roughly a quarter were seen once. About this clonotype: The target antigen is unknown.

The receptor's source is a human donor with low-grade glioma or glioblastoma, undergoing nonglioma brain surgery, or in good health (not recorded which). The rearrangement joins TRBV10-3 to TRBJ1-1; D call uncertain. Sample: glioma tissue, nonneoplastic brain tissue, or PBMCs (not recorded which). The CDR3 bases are TGTGCCATCAGTGAGTCACGTAACACTGAAGCTTTCTTT. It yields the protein CAISESRNTEAFF.